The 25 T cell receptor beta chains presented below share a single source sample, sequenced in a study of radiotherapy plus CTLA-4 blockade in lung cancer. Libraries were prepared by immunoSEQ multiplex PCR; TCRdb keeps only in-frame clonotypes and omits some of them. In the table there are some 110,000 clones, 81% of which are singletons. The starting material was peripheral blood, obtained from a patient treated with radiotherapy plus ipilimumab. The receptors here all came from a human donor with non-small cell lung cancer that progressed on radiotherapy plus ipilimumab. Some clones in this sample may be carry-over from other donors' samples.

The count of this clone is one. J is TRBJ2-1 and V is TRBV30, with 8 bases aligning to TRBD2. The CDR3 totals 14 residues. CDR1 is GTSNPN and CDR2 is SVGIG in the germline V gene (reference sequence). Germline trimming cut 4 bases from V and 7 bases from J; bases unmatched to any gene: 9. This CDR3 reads CAWTPGLEINEQFF. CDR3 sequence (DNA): TGTGCCTGGACCCCGGGACTAGAGATAAATGAGCAGTTCTTC. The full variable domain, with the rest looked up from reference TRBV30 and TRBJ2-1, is SQTIHQWPATLVQPVGSPLSLECTVEGTSNPNLYWYRQAAGRGLQLLFYSVGIGQISSEVPQNLSASRPQDRQFILSSKKLLLSDSGFYLCAWTPGLEINEQFFGPGTRLTVL.

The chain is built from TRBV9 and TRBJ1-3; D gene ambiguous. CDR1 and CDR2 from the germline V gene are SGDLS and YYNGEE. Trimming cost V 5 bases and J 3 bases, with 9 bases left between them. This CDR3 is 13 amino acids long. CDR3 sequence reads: CASRGFLGNTIYF. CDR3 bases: TGTGCCAGCAGGGGGTTTCTTGGAAACACCATATATTTT.

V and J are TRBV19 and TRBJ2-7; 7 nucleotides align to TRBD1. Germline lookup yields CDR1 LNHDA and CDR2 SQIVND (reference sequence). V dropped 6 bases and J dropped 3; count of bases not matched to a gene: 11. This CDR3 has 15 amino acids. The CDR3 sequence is CASSHLRDSHYEQYF. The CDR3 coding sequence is TGTGCCAGTAGCCACCTGAGGGACAGCCACTACGAGCAGTACTTC.

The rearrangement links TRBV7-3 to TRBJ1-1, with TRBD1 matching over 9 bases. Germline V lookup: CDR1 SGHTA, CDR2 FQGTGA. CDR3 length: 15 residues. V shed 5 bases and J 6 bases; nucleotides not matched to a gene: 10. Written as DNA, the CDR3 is TGTGCCAGCAGCGAGCCGGGACAGGGCAGGTCTGAAGCTTTCTTT. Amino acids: CASSEPGQGRSEAFF.

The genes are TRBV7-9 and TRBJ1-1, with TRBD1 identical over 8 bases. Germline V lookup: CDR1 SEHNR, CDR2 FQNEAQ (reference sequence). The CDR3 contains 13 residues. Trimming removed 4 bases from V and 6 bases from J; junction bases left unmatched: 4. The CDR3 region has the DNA TGTGCCAGCAGCTCGACAGGGGAGGCTGAAGCTTTCTTT. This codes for CASSSTGEAEAFF.

The CDR3 loop reads CASSLRGASTRQGNQYF. The CDR3 coding sequence is TGTGCCAGCAGTTTAAGAGGGGCCTCAACCCGACAGGGTAACCAGTACTTC. J is TRBJ2-5 and V is TRBV27; 7 positions agree with TRBD1. The CDR3 runs to 17 residues. Germline CDR1 reads MNHEY; CDR2 reads SMNVEV (reference sequence). The J segment lost 10 bases and the V segment lost 2 bases, leaving 19 bases of the junction unmatched.

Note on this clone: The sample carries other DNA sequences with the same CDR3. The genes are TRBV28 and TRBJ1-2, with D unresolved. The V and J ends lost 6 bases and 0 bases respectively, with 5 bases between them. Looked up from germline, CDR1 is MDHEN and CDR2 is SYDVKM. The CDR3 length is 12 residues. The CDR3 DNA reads TGTGCCAGCAGCTTAGCTAACTATGGCTACACCTTC. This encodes CASSLANYGYTF.

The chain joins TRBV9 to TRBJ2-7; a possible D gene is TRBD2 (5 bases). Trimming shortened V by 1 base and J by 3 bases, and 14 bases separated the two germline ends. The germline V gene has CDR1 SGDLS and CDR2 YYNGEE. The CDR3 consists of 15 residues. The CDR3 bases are TGTGCCAGCAGCGTAACCGACGGGATCTACTACGAGCAGTACTTC. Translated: CASSVTDGIYYEQYF. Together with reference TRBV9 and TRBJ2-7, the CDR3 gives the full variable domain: DSGVTQTPKHLITATGQRVTLRCSPRSGDLSVYWYQQSLDQGLQFLIQYYNGEERAKGNILERFSAQQFPDLHSELNLSSLELGDSALYFCASSVTDGIYYEQYFGPGTRLTVT.

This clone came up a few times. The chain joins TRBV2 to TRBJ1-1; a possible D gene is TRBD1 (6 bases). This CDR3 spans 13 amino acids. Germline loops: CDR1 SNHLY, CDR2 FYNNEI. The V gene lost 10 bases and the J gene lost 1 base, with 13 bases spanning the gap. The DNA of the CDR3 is TGTGCCACCCAGAAGGGGGGGAACACTGAAGCTTTCTTT. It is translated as CATQKGGNTEAFF.

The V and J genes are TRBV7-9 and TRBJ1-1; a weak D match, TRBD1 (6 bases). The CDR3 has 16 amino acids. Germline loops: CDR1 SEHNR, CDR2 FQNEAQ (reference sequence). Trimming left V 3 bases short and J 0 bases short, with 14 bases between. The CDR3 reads CASSLSGTTMNTEAFF. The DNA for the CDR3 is TGTGCCAGCAGCTTGTCGGGGACAACCATGAACACTGAAGCTTTCTTT.

The CDR3 nucleotides are TGTGCCAGCAGGGGGGCCGGGAAAGATACGCAGTATTTT. Translating it yields CASRGAGKDTQYF. The rearrangement joins TRBV7-2 to TRBJ2-3, with a possible D match to TRBD1 (6 bases). Germline V gives CDR1 SGHTA, CDR2 FQGNSA. V was clipped by 6 bases and J by 5 bases, with 12 bases between them. This CDR3 is built from 13 residues.

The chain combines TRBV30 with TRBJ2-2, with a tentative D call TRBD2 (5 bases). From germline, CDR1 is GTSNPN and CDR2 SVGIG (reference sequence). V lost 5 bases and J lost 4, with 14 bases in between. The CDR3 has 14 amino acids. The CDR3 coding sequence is TGTGCCTGGGGGAAAGTCGGGGTCACCGGGGAGCTGTTTTTT. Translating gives CAWGKVGVTGELFF.

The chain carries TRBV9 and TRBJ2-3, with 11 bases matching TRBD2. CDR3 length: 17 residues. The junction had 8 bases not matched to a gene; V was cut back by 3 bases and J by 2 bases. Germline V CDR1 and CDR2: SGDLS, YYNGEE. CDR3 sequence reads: CASSADLAGGYTDTQYF. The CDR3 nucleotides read TGTGCCAGCAGCGCGGATCTAGCGGGGGGATACACAGATACGCAGTATTTT.

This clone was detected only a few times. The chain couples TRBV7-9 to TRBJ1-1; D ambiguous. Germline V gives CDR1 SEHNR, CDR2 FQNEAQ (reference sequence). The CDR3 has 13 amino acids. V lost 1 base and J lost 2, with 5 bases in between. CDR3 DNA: TGTGCCAGCAGCTTAGAAATCAACACTGAAGCTTTCTTT. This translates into CASSLEINTEAFF.

The CDR3 loop reads CASSFWTGPSNSPLHF. CDR3 nucleotide sequence: TGTGCCAGCAGCTTTTGGACGGGACCTAGCAATTCACCCCTCCACTTT. The V call is TRBV7-2, the J call TRBJ1-6, with D possibly TRBD1 on 5 matching bases. Germline lookup yields CDR1 SGHTA and CDR2 FQGNSA. Trimming took 3 bases from V and 7 from J, leaving 16 bases between them. This CDR3 has 16 residues.

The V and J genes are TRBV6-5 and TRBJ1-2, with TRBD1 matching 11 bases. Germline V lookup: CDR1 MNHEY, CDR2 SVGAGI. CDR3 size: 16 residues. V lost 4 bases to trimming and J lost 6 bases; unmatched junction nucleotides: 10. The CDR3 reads CASSSAPDRGLHGYTF. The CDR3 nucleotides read TGTGCCAGCAGTTCCGCACCGGACAGGGGGCTACATGGCTACACCTTC.

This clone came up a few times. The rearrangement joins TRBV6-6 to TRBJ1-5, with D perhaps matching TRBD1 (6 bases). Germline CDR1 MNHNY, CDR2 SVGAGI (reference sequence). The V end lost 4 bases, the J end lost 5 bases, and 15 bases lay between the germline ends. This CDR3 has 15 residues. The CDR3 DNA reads TGTGCCAGCAGTTCGGGACACCCGAAGTATCAGCCCCAGCATTTT. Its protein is CASSSGHPKYQPQHF.

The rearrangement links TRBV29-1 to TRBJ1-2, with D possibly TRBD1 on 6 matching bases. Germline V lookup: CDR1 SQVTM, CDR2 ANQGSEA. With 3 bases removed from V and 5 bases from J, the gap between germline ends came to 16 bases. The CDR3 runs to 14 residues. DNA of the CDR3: TGCAGCGTTGAGTCGTACGGGCAGGGGTATGGCTACACCTTC. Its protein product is CSVESYGQGYGYTF.

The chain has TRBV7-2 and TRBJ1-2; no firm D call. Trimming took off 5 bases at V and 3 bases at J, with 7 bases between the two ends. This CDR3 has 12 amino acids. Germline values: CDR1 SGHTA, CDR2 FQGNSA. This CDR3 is CASSRAHYGYTF. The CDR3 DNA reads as TGTGCCAGCAGCCGGGCCCACTATGGCTACACCTTC.

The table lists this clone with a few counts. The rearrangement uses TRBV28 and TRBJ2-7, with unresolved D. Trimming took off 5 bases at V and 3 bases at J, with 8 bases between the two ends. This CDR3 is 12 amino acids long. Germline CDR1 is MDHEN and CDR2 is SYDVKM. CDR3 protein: CASSTMIYEQYF. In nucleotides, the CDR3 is TGTGCCAGCAGTACCATGATCTACGAGCAGTACTTC. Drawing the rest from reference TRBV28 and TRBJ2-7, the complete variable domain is DVKVTQSSRYLVKRTGEKVFLECVQDMDHENMFWYRQDPGLGLRLIYFSYDVKMKEKGDIPEGYSVSREKKERFSLILESASTNQTSMYLCASSTMIYEQYFGPGTRLTVT.

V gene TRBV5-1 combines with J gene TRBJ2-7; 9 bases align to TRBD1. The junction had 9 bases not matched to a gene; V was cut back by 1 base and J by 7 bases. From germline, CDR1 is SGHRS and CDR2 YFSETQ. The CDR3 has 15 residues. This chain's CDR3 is CASSLISGQGLEQYF. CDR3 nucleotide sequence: TGCGCCAGCAGCTTGATTTCGGGACAGGGACTTGAGCAGTACTTC. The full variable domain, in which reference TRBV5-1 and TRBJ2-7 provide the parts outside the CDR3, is KAGVTQTPRYLIKTRGQQVTLSCSPISGHRSVSWYQQTPGQGLQFLFEYFSETQRNKGNFPGRFSGRQFSNSRSEMNVSTLELGDSALYLCASSLISGQGLEQYFGPGTRLTVT.

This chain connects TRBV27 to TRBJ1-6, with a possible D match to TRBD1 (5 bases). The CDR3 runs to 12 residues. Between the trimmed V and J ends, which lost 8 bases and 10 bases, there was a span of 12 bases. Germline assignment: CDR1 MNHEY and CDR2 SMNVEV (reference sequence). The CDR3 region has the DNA TGTGCCAGCGCACCCCGGGGGTCACCCCTCCACTTT. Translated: CASAPRGSPLHF.

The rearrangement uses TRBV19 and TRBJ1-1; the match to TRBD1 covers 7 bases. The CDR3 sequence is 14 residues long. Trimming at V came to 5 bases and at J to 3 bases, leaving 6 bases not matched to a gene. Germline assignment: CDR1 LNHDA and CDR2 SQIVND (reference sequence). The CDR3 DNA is TGTGCCAGTAGTTCAGACAGGGTCGACACTGAAGCTTTCTTT. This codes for CASSSDRVDTEAFF.

The CDR3 region has the DNA TGTGCCAGCAGCTTTGCGGGGGGCGATCGGGAAAAACTGTTTTTT. This encodes CASSFAGGDREKLFF. This sequence joins TRBV7-9 and TRBJ1-4, with D possibly being TRBD1 (6 bases). The germline V gene has CDR1 SEHNR and CDR2 FQNEAQ (reference sequence). The length of the CDR3 is 15 residues. Trimming removed 3 bases at V and 8 bases at J, with 16 bases between.

DNA for the CDR3: TGTGCCACCAGCAGAGATACCGGTCTCAAGGGGGAAAAACTGTTTTTT. It is translated as CATSRDTGLKGEKLFF. The genes are TRBV15 and TRBJ1-4; a weak D match, TRBD1 (5 bases). This CDR3 spans 16 amino acids. Between the trimmed V and J ends, which lost 0 bases and 8 bases, there was a span of 16 bases. Germline lookup yields CDR1 LNHNV and CDR2 YYDKDF (reference sequence).